These T cell receptor beta chains were read from a single sample in a study of CD8 T cells in ankylosing spondylitis. TCRdb re-called the 5' RACE reads with MiXCR, one entry per CDR3 protein. The data show about 240,000 distinct CDR3 sequences, around 9.2% seen once. Specimen: blood, either unsorted or a sorted T cell fraction (not recorded which). Receptors were obtained from a male donor with ankylosing spondylitis or in good health (not recorded which). Each CDR3 is given with its conserved first and last residue. A D gene is named only where the DNA matches it firmly. Rows may omit the clone size; those that give it use once, few, many or a size class.

>.|many|TRBV4-2|TRBJ2-1
CASSQPQGRSRYNNEQFF
TGTGCCAGCAGCCAACCACAGGGACGAAGTCGTTATAACAATGAGCAGTTCTTC
>.|few|TRBV6-5|TRBJ2-5
CASSWGLQETQYF
TGTGCCAGCAGTTGGGGACTCCAAGAGACCCAGTACTTC
>.|few|TRBV10-3|TRBJ2-2
CAITGGRTGNTGELFF
TGTGCCATCACCGGGGGCAGGACAGGGAACACCGGGGAGCTGTTTTTT
>.|many|TRBV7-9|TRBJ2-5
CASSPIGTEVETQYF
TGTGCCAGCAGCCCCATCGGGACCGAGGTAGAGACCCAGTACTTC
>.|many|TRBV7-2|TRBJ1-3
CASSLRLAGNTIYF
TGTGCCAGCAGCTTAAGGTTGGCTGGAAACACCATATATTTT
>.|few|TRBV12-3/TRBV12-4|TRBJ1-2
CASGRGSDYGYTF
TGTGCCAGCGGCCGTGGAAGCGACTATGGCTACACCTTC
>.|.|TRBV29-1|TRBJ2-5
CSVFSSTRDQYF
TGCAGCGTTTTTAGCTCGACCCGGGACCAGTACTTC
>.|many|TRBV12-3/TRBV12-4|TRBJ2-3
CASSPDSGTQYF
TGTGCCAGCAGCCCGGACTCTGGTACGCAGTATTTT
>.|few|TRBV30|TRBJ2-1
CAWSVGGYNEQFF
TGTGCCTGGAGTGTCGGGGGTTACAATGAGCAGTTCTTC
>.|many|TRBV29-1|TRBJ1-4
CSVNSWGNEKLFF
TGCAGCGTGAACAGCTGGGGTAATGAAAAACTGTTTTTT
>.|many|TRBV5-1|TRBJ2-7
CASSFPGAYEQYF
TGCGCCAGCAGCTTCCCAGGGGCCTACGAGCAGTACTTC
>.|many|TRBV9|TRBJ2-1
CASSLGDTYNEQFF
TGTGCCAGCAGTCTGGGGGATACCTACAATGAGCAGTTCTTC
>TRBD1|.|TRBV15|TRBJ2-2
CATSRVGTGVGELFF
TGTGCCACCAGCAGAGTGGGCACAGGGGTCGGGGAGCTGTTTTTT
>TRBD2|many|TRBV5-1|TRBJ2-1
CASSVRLAGNNEQFF
TGCGCCAGCAGCGTTAGACTAGCGGGTAACAATGAGCAGTTCTTC
>.|.|TRBV20-1|TRBJ1-2
CSARDLVGGINYGYTF
TGCAGTGCTAGAGATCTGGTCGGGGGCATTAACTATGGCTACACCTTC
>.|.|TRBV6-5|TRBJ1-1
CASSYSNRIPEAFF
TGTGCCAGCAGTTACTCGAACAGGATCCCTGAAGCTTTCTTT
>TRBD1|many|TRBV5-1|TRBJ1-2
CASSGTGAYTF
TGCGCCAGCAGCGGAACAGGGGCCTACACCTTC
>TRBD2|many|TRBV5-1|TRBJ2-3
CASSLRASGSTSSTDTQYF
TGCGCCAGCAGCTTGAGGGCTAGCGGGTCGACTTCTAGCACAGATACGCAGTATTTT
>.|few|TRBV7-6|TRBJ1-4
CASSPFSGGEKLFF
TGTGCCAGCAGCCCCTTCTCTGGAGGCGAAAAACTGTTTTTT
>.|.|TRBV3-1|TRBJ2-1
CASSNSKEQFF
TGTGCCAGCAGCAATAGTAAGGAGCAGTTCTTC
>.|.|TRBV7-8|TRBJ2-2
CASSLAASRRELFF
TGTGCCAGCAGCTTAGCCGCTTCGAGGAGGGAGCTGTTTTTT
>.|many|TRBV20-1|TRBJ2-7
CSALRPIGLEQYF
TGCAGTGCTCTCCGTCCCATCGGGCTCGAGCAGTACTTC
>TRBD2|few|TRBV7-2|TRBJ2-1
CASSLTLAGGAYNEQFF
TGTGCCAGCAGCTTAACCCTAGCGGGGGGAGCCTACAATGAGCAGTTCTTC
>TRBD2|many|TRBV6-1|TRBJ2-5
CASRAGTTQETQYF
TGTGCCAGCAGAGCCGGGACTACCCAAGAGACCCAGTACTTC
>.|many|TRBV27|TRBJ1-4
CASSRRGTPATNEKLFF
TGTGCCAGCAGCCGAAGGGGGACACCAGCAACTAATGAAAAACTGTTTTTT
>TRBD2|many|TRBV28|TRBJ2-1
CASSSPRENSYNEQFF
TGTGCCAGCAGTTCACCGCGGGAGAACTCCTACAATGAGCAGTTCTTC
>.|many|TRBV5-1|TRBJ1-5
CASSSGMGRNQPQHF
TGCGCCAGCTCCTCAGGGATGGGGCGGAATCAGCCCCAGCATTTT
>.|.|TRBV7-2|TRBJ1-5
CASSPRDIPYQPQHF
TGTGCCAGCAGCCCCAGGGATATCCCTTATCAGCCCCAGCATTTT
>.|.|TRBV7-6|TRBJ2-1
CASSLELGGAYDEQFF
TGTGCCAGCAGCTTAGAGTTAGGGGGGGCCTACGATGAGCAGTTCTTC